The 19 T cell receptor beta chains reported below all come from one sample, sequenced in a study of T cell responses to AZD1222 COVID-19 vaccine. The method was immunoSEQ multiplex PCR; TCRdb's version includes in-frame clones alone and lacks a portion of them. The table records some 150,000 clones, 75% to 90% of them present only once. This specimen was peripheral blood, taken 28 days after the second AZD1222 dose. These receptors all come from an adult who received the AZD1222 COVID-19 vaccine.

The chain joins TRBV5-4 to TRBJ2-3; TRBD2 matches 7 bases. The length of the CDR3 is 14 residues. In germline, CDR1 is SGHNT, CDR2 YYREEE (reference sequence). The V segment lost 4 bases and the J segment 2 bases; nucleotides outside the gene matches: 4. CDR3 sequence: CASSVSGATDTQYF. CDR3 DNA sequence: TGTGCCAGCAGCGTCAGCGGGGCCACAGATACGCAGTATTTT.

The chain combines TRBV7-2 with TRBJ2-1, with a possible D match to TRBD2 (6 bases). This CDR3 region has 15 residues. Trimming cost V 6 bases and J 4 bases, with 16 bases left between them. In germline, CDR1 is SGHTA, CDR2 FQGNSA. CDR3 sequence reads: CASSPTGTQYNEQFF. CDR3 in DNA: TGTGCCAGCAGTCCAACCGGGACTCAGTACAATGAGCAGTTCTTC.

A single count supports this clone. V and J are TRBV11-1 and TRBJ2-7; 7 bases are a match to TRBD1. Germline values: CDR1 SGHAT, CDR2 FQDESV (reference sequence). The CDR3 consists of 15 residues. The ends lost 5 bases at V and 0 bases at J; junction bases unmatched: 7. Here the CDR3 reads CASSVLGQSSYEQYF. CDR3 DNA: TGTGCCAGCAGCGTCCTGGGACAGAGCTCCTACGAGCAGTACTTC.

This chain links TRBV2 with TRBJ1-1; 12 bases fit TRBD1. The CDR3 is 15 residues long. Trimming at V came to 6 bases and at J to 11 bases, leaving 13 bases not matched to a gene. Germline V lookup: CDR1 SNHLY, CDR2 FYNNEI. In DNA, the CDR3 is TGTGCCAGCAGAGGGACAGGGGGCGCCCATCCGGGGGCTTTCTTT. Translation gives CASRGTGGAHPGAFF.

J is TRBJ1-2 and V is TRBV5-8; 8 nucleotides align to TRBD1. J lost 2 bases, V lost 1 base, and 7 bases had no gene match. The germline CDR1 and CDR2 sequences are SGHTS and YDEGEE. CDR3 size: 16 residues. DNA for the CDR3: TGTGCCAGCAGCTTGAAACAGGGGGTCTTGAACTATGGCTACACCTTC. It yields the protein CASSLKQGVLNYGYTF.

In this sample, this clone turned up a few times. This CDR3 is CASSNTGLRNTEAFF. Here the CDR3 DNA reads TGTGCCAGCAGCAATACAGGGTTAAGGAACACTGAAGCTTTCTTT. The chain joins TRBV7-6 to TRBJ1-1, with D tentatively TRBD1 (6 bases). The germline V gene has CDR1 SGHVS and CDR2 FNYEAQ. This CDR3 is 15 amino acids long. Between the trimmed V and J ends, which lost 5 bases and 1 base, there was a span of 14 bases. The full variable domain, in which reference TRBV7-6 and TRBJ1-1 provide the parts outside the CDR3, is GAGVSQSPRYKVTKRGQDVALRCDPISGHVSLYWYRQALGQGPEFLTYFNYEAQQDKSGLPNDRFSAERPEGSISTLTIQRTEQRDSAMYRCASSNTGLRNTEAFFGQGTRLTVV.

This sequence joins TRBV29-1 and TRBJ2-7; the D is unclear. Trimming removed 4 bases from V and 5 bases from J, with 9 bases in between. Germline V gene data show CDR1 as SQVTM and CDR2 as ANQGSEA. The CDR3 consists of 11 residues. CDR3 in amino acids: CSVGRIDEQYF. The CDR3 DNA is TGCAGCGTTGGCCGCATCGACGAGCAGTACTTC.

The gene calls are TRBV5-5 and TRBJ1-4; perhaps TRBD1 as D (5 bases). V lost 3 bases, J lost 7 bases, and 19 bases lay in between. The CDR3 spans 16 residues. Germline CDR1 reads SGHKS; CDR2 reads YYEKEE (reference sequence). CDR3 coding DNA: TGTGCCAGCAGCTCAAACCCCGGGACTATACTTGAAAAACTGTTTTTT. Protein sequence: CASSSNPGTILEKLFF.

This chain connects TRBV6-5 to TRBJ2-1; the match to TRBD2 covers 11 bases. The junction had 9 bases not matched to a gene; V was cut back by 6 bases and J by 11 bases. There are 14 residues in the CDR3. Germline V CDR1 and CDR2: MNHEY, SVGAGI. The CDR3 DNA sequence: TGTGCCAGCAGACTAGCGGGAGCAGGGAATAAGCAGTTCTTC. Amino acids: CASRLAGAGNKQFF.

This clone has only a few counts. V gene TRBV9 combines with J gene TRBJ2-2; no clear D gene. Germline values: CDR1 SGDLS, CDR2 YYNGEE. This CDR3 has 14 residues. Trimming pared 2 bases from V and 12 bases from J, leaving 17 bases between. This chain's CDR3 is CASSVPAGLVKLFF. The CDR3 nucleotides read TGTGCCAGCAGCGTCCCTGCCGGGCTAGTAAAGCTGTTTTTT.

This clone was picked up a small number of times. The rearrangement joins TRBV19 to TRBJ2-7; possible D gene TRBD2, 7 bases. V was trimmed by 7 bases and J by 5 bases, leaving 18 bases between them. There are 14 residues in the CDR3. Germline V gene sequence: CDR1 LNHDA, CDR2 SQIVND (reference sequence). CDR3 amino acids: CASKPRGAQDEQYF. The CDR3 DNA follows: TGTGCCAGTAAACCCCGGGGGGCGCAAGACGAGCAGTACTTC.

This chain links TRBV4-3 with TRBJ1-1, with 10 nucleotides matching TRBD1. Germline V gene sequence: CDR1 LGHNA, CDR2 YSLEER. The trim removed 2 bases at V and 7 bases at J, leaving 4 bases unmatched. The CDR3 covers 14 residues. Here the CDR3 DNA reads TGCGCCAGCAGCCAACTCCGGGACAGGGGTGAAGCTTTCTTT. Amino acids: CASSQLRDRGEAFF.

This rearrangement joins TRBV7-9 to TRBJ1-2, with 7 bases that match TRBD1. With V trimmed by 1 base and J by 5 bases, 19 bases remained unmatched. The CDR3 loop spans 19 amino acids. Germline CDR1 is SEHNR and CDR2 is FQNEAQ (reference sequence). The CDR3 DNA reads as TGTGCCAGCAGCTTAGGGCCCCGCAGGGGGAGGGGGGGTAGATATGGCTACACCTTC. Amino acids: CASSLGPRRGRGGRYGYTF. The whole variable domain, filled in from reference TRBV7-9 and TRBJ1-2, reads DTGVSQNPRHKITKRGQNVTFRCDPISEHNRLYWYRQTLGQGPEFLTYFQNEAQLEKSRLLSDRFSAERPKGSFSTLEIQRTEQGDSAMYLCASSLGPRRGRGGRYGYTFGSGTRLTVV.

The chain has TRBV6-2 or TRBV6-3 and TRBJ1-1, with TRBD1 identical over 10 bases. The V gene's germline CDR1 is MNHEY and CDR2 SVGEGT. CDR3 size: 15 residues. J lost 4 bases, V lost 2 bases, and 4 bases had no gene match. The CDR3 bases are TGTGCCAGCAGTTACCCGACAGGGGGCTTCACTGAAGCTTTCTTT. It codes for CASSYPTGGFTEAFF.

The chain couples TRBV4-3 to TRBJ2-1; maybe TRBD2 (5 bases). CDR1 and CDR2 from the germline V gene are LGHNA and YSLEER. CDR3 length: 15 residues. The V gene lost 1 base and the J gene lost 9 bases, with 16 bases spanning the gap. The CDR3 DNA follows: TGCGCCAGCAGCCAAGGTCTTACTAGTCAAGGTGAGCAGTTCTTC. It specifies CASSQGLTSQGEQFF.

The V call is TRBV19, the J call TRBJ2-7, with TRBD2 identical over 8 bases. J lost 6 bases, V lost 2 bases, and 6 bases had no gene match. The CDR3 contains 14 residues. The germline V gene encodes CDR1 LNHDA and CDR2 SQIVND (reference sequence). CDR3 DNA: TGTGCCAGTAGTATAAGCGGGAGTACGCGCGAGCAGTACTTC. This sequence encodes CASSISGSTREQYF.

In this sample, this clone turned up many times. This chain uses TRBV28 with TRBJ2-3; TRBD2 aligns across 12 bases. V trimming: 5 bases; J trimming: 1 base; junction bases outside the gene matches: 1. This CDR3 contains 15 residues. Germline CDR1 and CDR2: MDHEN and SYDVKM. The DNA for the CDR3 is TGTGCCAGCAGTCCTAGCGGGAGGGGCACAGATACGCAGTATTTT. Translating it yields CASSPSGRGTDTQYF.

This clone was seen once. For the CDR3, the DNA is TGTGCCACCAGCACACAGGTTTCCGGGGAGCTGTTTTTT. This encodes CATSTQVSGELFF. V and J are TRBV15 and TRBJ2-2; D might be TRBD1 (5 bases). This CDR3 region has 13 residues. V was clipped by 4 bases and J by 6 bases, with 9 bases between them. CDR1 and CDR2 from the germline V gene are LNHNV and YYDKDF (reference sequence).

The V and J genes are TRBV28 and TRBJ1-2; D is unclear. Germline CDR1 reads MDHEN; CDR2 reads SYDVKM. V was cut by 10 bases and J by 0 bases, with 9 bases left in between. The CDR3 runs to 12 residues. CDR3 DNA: TGTGCCATCAGGACCCCTAACTATGGCTACACCTTC. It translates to CAIRTPNYGYTF.